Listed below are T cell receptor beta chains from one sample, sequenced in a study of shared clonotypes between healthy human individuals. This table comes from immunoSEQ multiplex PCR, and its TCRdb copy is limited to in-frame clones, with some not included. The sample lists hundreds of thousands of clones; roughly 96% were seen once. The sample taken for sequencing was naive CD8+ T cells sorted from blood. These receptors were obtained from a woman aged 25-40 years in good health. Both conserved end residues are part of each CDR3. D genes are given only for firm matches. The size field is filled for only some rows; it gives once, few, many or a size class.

TGCAGCGTTGAAGGGAACGGGTACGAGCAGTACTTC	CSVEGNGYEQYF	NA	NA	TRBJ2-7	TRBV29-1
TGCAGCGTTGAAGGCCGCGGAGAGACCCAGTACTTC	CSVEGRGETQYF	NA	NA	TRBJ2-5	TRBV29-1
TGTGCCAGCAGCTTAGGGGGGACAGGGGGTAGAGAGACCCAGTACTTC	CASSLGGTGGRETQYF	NA	TRBD1	TRBJ2-5	TRBV13
TGCGCCAGCAGCGTTCGACTAGCGGGAGGGCCAGAATATGAGACCCAGTACTTC	CASSVRLAGGPEYETQYF	NA	TRBD2	TRBJ2-5	TRBV4-1
TGCAGCGTTCTCTTCTCCCTTGACGAAAACATTCAGTACTTC	CSVLFSLDENIQYF	NA	NA	TRBJ2-4	TRBV29-1
TGTGCCTGGAGTGTACGGACGGACTATGGCTACACCTTC	CAWSVRTDYGYTF	NA	NA	TRBJ1-2	TRBV30
TGTGCCAGCAGCCCCCCCGGGACAGGTATACTTACCCAGTACTTC	CASSPPGTGILTQYF	few	TRBD1	TRBJ2-5	TRBV7-9
TGTGCCAGCTCACCATTTTTTCTGCCAGGGAACACTGAAGCTTTCTTT	CASSPFFLPGNTEAFF	NA	NA	TRBJ1-1	TRBV18
TGCGCCAGCAGCCAAGTCTCGGAGGTCGGACCATACGAGCAGTACTTC	CASSQVSEVGPYEQYF	NA	NA	TRBJ2-7	TRBV4-1
TGTGCCAGCAGCCAAGAAGTAACACAGTTGGGGCGTCTCTACGAGCAGTACTTC	CASSQEVTQLGRLYEQYF	NA	NA	TRBJ2-7	TRBV4-2
TGTGCCTGGAGTGTGGGGCCTCTCTCCTACGAGCAGTACTTC	CAWSVGPLSYEQYF	many	NA	TRBJ2-7	TRBV30
TGTGCCAGCAGCCCCAGGGGGGATGGCTACGAGCAGTACTTC	CASSPRGDGYEQYF	NA	NA	TRBJ2-7	TRBV6-1
TGTGCCAGCAGCCTATTGGGGTCACAAGCCACAGATACGCAGTATTTT	CASSLLGSQATDTQYF	NA	NA	TRBJ2-3	TRBV27
TGTGCCAGCAGCCGGCAGGGTTACACTGAAGCTTTCTTT	CASSRQGYTEAFF	once	NA	TRBJ1-1	TRBV11-2
TGTGCCAGCAGCTCGCACTACGAGACGAAAGAGACCCAGTACTTC	CASSSHYETKETQYF	NA	NA	TRBJ2-5	TRBV7-2
TGTGCCAGCAGTCGTCCAGCGCGATCCTACGAGCAGTACTTC	CASSRPARSYEQYF	NA	NA	TRBJ2-7	TRBV21-1
TGTGCCAGCAGTTTGTACAGGGGCTTAGGCTACGAGCAGTACTTC	CASSLYRGLGYEQYF	NA	TRBD1	TRBJ2-7	TRBV28
TGTGCGAGTCAGGATACCTACGAGCAGTACTTC	CASQDTYEQYF	NA	NA	TRBJ2-7	TRBV28
TGTGCCAGCAGCCCCCCCGGTAGACTAGGGAACACCGGGGAGCTGTTTTTT	CASSPPGRLGNTGELFF	once	NA	TRBJ2-2	TRBV4-2
TGTGCCAGCTCACCGGGACAGGGAGCGTATGGCTACACCTTC	CASSPGQGAYGYTF	few	TRBD1	TRBJ1-2	TRBV18
TGTGCCAGCAGCAGCTCCACAGGCCCCCCCAAATATGGCTACACCTTC	CASSSSTGPPKYGYTF	NA	NA	TRBJ1-2	TRBV7-8
TGTGCCAGCAGCGTAGGTAGCGGGAGCGGCAATGAGCAGTTCTTC	CASSVGSGSGNEQFF	NA	TRBD2	TRBJ2-1	TRBV9
TGCAGCGTCCAAAGGGAGCGGGAGGCCTACTTC	CSVQREREAYF	NA	TRBD2	TRBJ2-5	TRBV29-1
TGTGCCAGCAGCTTAGCCGCAGCGGTTAAGGATGAGCAGTTCTTC	CASSLAAAVKDEQFF	once	NA	TRBJ2-1	TRBV7-9
TGTGCCAGCAGCGGGACACCTTACGAGCAGTACTTC	CASSGTPYEQYF	NA	NA	TRBJ2-7	TRBV5-6
TGTGCCAGTACCCTTGGGGCTAGCGGGAACTACGAGCAGTACTTC	CASTLGASGNYEQYF	NA	TRBD2	TRBJ2-7	TRBV19
TGCGCCAGCAGCGGAGGACAGGGGATACGCAATGAGCAGTTCTTC	CASSGGQGIRNEQFF	NA	TRBD1	TRBJ2-1	TRBV5-1
TGTGCCAGTAGTATATACGAGACGACAAATGAGCAGTTCTTC	CASSIYETTNEQFF	NA	NA	TRBJ2-1	TRBV19
TGTGCCAGCAGCTTTGGACAGGGGGCCACTGAAGCTTTCTTT	CASSFGQGATEAFF	NA	TRBD1	TRBJ1-1	TRBV7-2
TGCAGCGTGGAGTACTATTACGAGCAGTACTTC	CSVEYYYEQYF	NA	NA	TRBJ2-7	TRBV29-1
TGTGCCAGCAGTTTTGGGCAGGGCCACACAGATACGCAGTATTTT	CASSFGQGHTDTQYF	NA	NA	TRBJ2-3	TRBV28
TGTGCCAGCAGCTCATTAGCGGATTACTCCTACGAGCAGTACTTC	CASSSLADYSYEQYF	NA	NA	TRBJ2-7	TRBV28
TGCGCCAGCAGTGATCAGGCAGGGACTGGAAACACCATATATTTT	CASSDQAGTGNTIYF	once	NA	TRBJ1-3	TRBV10-2
TGTGCCAGCAGCTTAAATATGGACAGCTGGATCTACGAGCAGTACTTC	CASSLNMDSWIYEQYF	NA	NA	TRBJ2-7	TRBV11-2
TGCAGCGTCGAGACTAGCGGGAGGTTCTACGAGCAGTACTTC	CSVETSGRFYEQYF	NA	TRBD2	TRBJ2-7	TRBV29-1
TGTGCCAGCAGTTTCAGGCAGTGGAATGAAAAACTGTTTTTT	CASSFRQWNEKLFF	NA	NA	TRBJ1-4	TRBV27
TGTGCCAGCAGCTTAAACCCCTCCTACGAGCAGTACTTC	CASSLNPSYEQYF	few	NA	TRBJ2-7	TRBV7-8
TGTGCCAGCAGCACACAAGGCGGGGGGGGCAGGGAGACCCAGTACTTC	CASSTQGGGGRETQYF	NA	TRBD2	TRBJ2-5	TRBV5-6
TGTGCCAGCAGCACTGACAGGGGACTCTACAATGAGCAGTTCTTC	CASSTDRGLYNEQFF	NA	TRBD1	TRBJ2-1	TRBV2
TGCGCCAGCAGCCGGCGGCTAATTACAGCTACTAGCACAGATACGCAGTATTTT	CASSRRLITATSTDTQYF	NA	NA	TRBJ2-3	TRBV5-1
TGTGCCAGTGTGGACCGACGGATGAACACTGAAGCTTTCTTT	CASVDRRMNTEAFF	NA	NA	TRBJ1-1	TRBV19
TGTGCCGGCAGCTTAGATAACCCTCTGAACACTGAAGCTTTCTTT	CAGSLDNPLNTEAFF	NA	NA	TRBJ1-1	TRBV11-2
TGTGCCAGCAGTTTTCTCCAGACAAATGAAAAACTGTTTTTT	CASSFLQTNEKLFF	NA	NA	TRBJ1-4	TRBV28
TGTGCCAGCAGTCCACAGGGAGAGTCCTACGAGCAGTACTTC	CASSPQGESYEQYF	NA	NA	TRBJ2-7	TRBV5-8
TGTGCCAGCAGCCTGGGGGGAGTTCGGGCAGAGACCCAGTACTTC	CASSLGGVRAETQYF	NA	NA	TRBJ2-5	TRBV7-9
TGCGCCAGCAGCCAAGACCTGACCCACTCCTACGAGCAGTACTTC	CASSQDLTHSYEQYF	NA	NA	TRBJ2-7	TRBV4-1
TGTGCCAGCAGTTCGGGCGGGATGGGGGCCAAAAACATTCAGTACTTC	CASSSGGMGAKNIQYF	NA	NA	TRBJ2-4	TRBV28